The entry below gives a single T cell receptor (beta chain) sequence along with its context. The data originate from a study of blood T cell repertoires in COVID-19. Trimming took off 7 bases at V and 2 bases at J, with 11 bases between the two ends. Looked up from germline, CDR1 is LNHDA and CDR2 is SQIVND (reference sequence). This CDR3 is built from 13 residues. Generated by immunoSEQ multiplex PCR, the TCRdb table keeps only in-frame clones and is missing some. The sample lists roughly 110,000 clones; approximately 80% were seen once. Sequenced: peripheral blood. This receptor was taken from a woman aged 65 to 85 with acute or convalescent COVID-19. This sequence joins TRBV19 and TRBJ1-2; a possible D gene is TRBD1 (6 bases). CDR3 nucleotides: TGTGCCAGTAACCAACAGGGAAACTATGGCTACACCTTC. As protein: CASNQQGNYGYTF.